This T cell receptor (beta chain) was identified in a study of cytomegalovirus exposure and HLA in healthy donors. The CDR3 is made up of 16 amino acids. Germline loops: CDR1 SEHNR, CDR2 FQNEAQ (reference sequence). V lost 5 bases and J lost 8, with 22 bases in between. The PCR made use of 60 Vbeta and 13 Jbeta primers. This table comes from immunoSEQ multiplex PCR, and its TCRdb copy is limited to in-frame clones, with some not included. The sample lists roughly 140,000 clones; over 60% were seen once. The TCR originated in a woman in her twenties or thirties in good health and CMV-seropositive. This rearrangement joins TRBV7-9 to TRBJ2-1; the D gene is possibly TRBD2 (5 bases). Sequencing was carried out using PBMCs. The CDR3 DNA reads as TGTGCCAGCAGCGCACCCCATGGGCAGGTCGGGGATGAGCAGTTCTTC. Translated: CASSAPHGQVGDEQFF.